This T cell receptor (beta chain) stems from a study of T cell changes during pregnancy in multiple sclerosis. Some clones are missing from TCRdb's copy, which holds only in-frame ones; the method was immunoSEQ multiplex PCR. This sample carries about 66,000 clones, roughly 90% of them seen once, and the ten largest clones take approximately 5.3%. V lost 5 bases, J lost 1 base, and 12 bases lay in between. CDR3 length equals 14 residues. The germline gives CDR1 MNHEY, CDR2 SVGAGI. The source was CD8+ T cells from peripheral blood mononuclear cells, collected before pregnancy. This sequence joins TRBV6-5 and TRBJ2-7, with D unresolved. The clonotype comes from a female donor with multiple sclerosis, enrolled in a pregnancy study. The CDR3 DNA sequence: TGTGCCAGCAGTGAGACCGGCGGATCCTACGAGCAGTACTTC. The encoded protein is CASSETGGSYEQYF.